The present T cell receptor beta chain was sequenced within a study of cytomegalovirus exposure and HLA in healthy donors (TCRdb year 2017). A note on the overall study: In an earlier analysis of 550 to 750 of the donors, roughly 300 Gb of sequence data and 117 million unique TCR beta sequences from about 190 million T cells were reported. An early release covering roughly 640 HLA-typed donors comprised roughly 300 gigabases of sequencing data and roughly 86 million unique TCR sequences. Of the roughly 400 genotyped donors, 70% to 90% were placed in the genetic ancestry cluster associated with self-reported Caucasian donors. The study aimed to test whether cataloging public T cell receptors could reveal signatures of past pathogen exposure. The T cell repertoires of several hundred subjects were profiled by immunosequencing and related to cytomegalovirus serostatus. In addition to the first cohort of approximately 670 subjects, a separate validation cohort of approximately 130 different subjects was used. To predict cytomegalovirus infection status, the study combined high-throughput TCR immunosequencing, statistical association of individual TCRs with disease status, and machine learning. In a later analysis, previously published TCR beta repertoires from 666 donors were re-analyzed and high-resolution HLA genotyping was added so that TCR occurrence patterns could be studied. Rather than drawing on any new phenotypic data, the later analysis identified candidate immune exposures from TCR beta sequences and the way those sequences occurred across donors. An earlier analysis of 587 of the donors used high-throughput TCR beta sequencing to judge whether each TCR beta V gene segment behaved as functional or pseudogenic. Donor age, sex, ethnicity and CMV serostatus were compiled alongside the repertoire data. A later genetic analysis used genome-wide SNP genotypes for about 65% of the 666 donors, treating that subset as a discovery cohort. All discovery cohort repertoires had been generated on a single sequencing platform. Both class I and class II loci were covered by HLA typing, at four-digit resolution. Typing coverage differed by locus: A, B, C, DRB1 and DQB1 were typed in about 629-640 donors, DQA1 in roughly 510, DPA1 in over 600, and DPB1 in 472. Four or five DR-DQ haplotypes were handled as single units for association and clustering because linkage in the cohort was strong. On average, roughly 250,000 unique TCR beta nucleotide sequences were sequenced per donor among about 400 genotyped donors of the cohort, with roughly 19% of those sequences being non-productive.

Comment on this clone: This receptor's antigen is unknown.

The library was obtained by the immunoSEQ multiplex PCR assay. A mixture of 60 forward primers for TCR Vbeta segments and 13 reverse primers for TCR Jbeta segments was used in the multiplex PCR. The CDR3 region of rearranged TCR beta genes was amplified from genomic DNA by a multiplex PCR assay. The Illumina HiSeq System was used to sequence the amplified TCR beta libraries as 87-base-pair reads. In the paper's pipeline: Across the roughly 700 repertoires, a later analysis counted tens of millions of unique TCR beta chains, approximately 12 million of which were shared by at least two donors. To remove PCR and sequencing errors, raw reads were error-corrected and collapsed into unique sequences using a nearest-neighbor algorithm that merged closely related sequences. To assign V, D and J gene segments, CDR3 sequences were aligned to IMGT reference sequences. For a sequence to be retained, at least a six-nucleotide match to both a V gene segment and a J gene segment was required. Rearrangements were classified as productive when the CDR3 lacked stop codons and remained in frame with V and J, and all other rearrangements were classified as non-productive. CDR3 was defined according to IMGT convention as the region running from the second conserved V-encoded cysteine to the conserved J-encoded phenylalanine. The earlier analysis of some 600 of the donors excluded sequences that lacked an unambiguous match to a single V gene segment. In an earlier analysis of 587 of the donors, V segments were called functional above 56.7% productive rearrangements and were called segregating when the between-donor standard deviation exceeded 5%. To diagnose cytomegalovirus status from the catalog of TCR beta chain sequences, a statistical classification framework was built. A later analysis assigned V and J genes by comparing TCR nucleotide sequences with IMGT/GENE-DB human TR gene sequences. A later analysis assigned CDR3 sequences and most-parsimonious VDJ recombination scenarios with the TCRdist pipeline. In a later analysis, each TCR beta chain was defined by its CDR3 amino acid sequence together with its V-gene family, and reads without a unique V-gene family were excluded. In a later analysis, around 600 highly shared, low-generation-probability nucleotide sequences were removed to address suspected cross-contamination and a sequencing artifact. For each public chain, a later analysis derived a clonal expansion index from normalized ranks of inferred template counts within each repertoire. Generation probabilities in a later analysis came from a VDJ recombination model fitted to out-of-frame rearrangements, and those results were checked against IGoR. In a later analysis, hypergeometric tests were used to score TCR-TCR, TCR-HLA and TCR-CMV co-occurrence, with a repertoire-size bias correction applied to TCR pairs. A later analysis estimated false discovery rates by permuting HLA or CMV assignments 20 times. In a later analysis, co-occurring TCRs were grouped using DBSCAN, and TCRdist sequence similarity was added for clustering within HLA-allele-positive subsets. Co-occurrence clustering excluded repertoires with fewer than 30,000 or more than 120,000 public chains, plus five with anomalous nucleotide sharing. This immuneACCESS table, as held by TCRdb, lists in-frame sequences with V and J called but not all clones. Of the missing ones, under half trace to an unresolved V gene in checked studies; the others have no known cause. Clone size and V and J calls were adopted from that table, with D and trimming inferred from the DNA. The sample's own table lists about 110,000 clones. The leading ten clones occupy around 6.5% of the sample.

The paper as a whole reports these results and caveats: A later analysis found that most CMV-associated TCR beta chains appeared HLA-restricted, with HLA associations seemingly driven largely by CMV exposure. Linkage disequilibrium might explain the correlated functional status among segregating V segments, but an unknown experimental factor could not be ruled out. For the cohort, immune exposure information was limited to CMV serostatus. An association between a missense DCLRE1C variant and V-gene and J-gene trimming of TCR beta chains was found in a later genetic analysis and replicated in an independent cohort. This cohort had only TCR beta chains sequenced, and the lack of alpha or paired-chain data limited which features could be detected. Some IMGT-functional V segments, including TRBV6-2 and TRBV6-3, could not be distinguished by the 87-base-pair reads and were therefore excluded. The presence/absence analyses assumed that sequencing depth was roughly uniform across donors, and that assumption may not be true. In an earlier analysis of approximately 590 of the donors, most TCR beta V segments were observed in productive rearrangements about 90% or about 30% of the time, broadly matching IMGT annotations. The authors suggested that the approach could potentially be generalized to other disease states and immunological phenotypes. In a later analysis, HLA-associated TCR beta chains showed more clonal expansion and lower generation probabilities than non-associated chains that were equally common. Because HLA typing was unavailable for some donors at each locus, only the typed subset was used in association tests. Most TCR sequences were seen in very few donors, while some public TCRs were found in many individuals. A further reported finding was that TCR beta sequences accurately predicted the HLA-A and HLA-B alleles for most subjects in the first cohort. The classifier was reported to diagnose cytomegalovirus status with high specificity and sensitivity in both the original and validation cohorts. At a false discovery rate of 0.05, a later analysis linked 16,000 or so TCR beta sequences to specific HLA alleles. The earlier analysis of 450 to 700 of the donors excluded 15 to 20 rarely observed V segments, including chromosome 9 orphons, because counts were too low. Strong co-occurrence of HLA alleles, especially DR and DQ, made assigning TCR associations to individual alleles difficult. A few of the identified cytomegalovirus-associated TCR beta chains were confirmed in vitro to be specific for cytomegalovirus antigens. The study listed 150 to 200 TCR beta chains as associated with cytomegalovirus. A group of highly shared sequence variants was considered likely to be a technical artifact of the sequencing pipeline. According to a later genetic analysis, donors in an Asian-associated ancestry cluster had fewer N-insertions in productive TCRs than the approximately 670-donor mean. A later analysis found that TCR association rates varied across HLA loci, with DRB1 alleles showing the most associated TCRs and HLA-C alleles the fewest. According to a later analysis, parvovirus B19, influenza, CMV and Epstein-Barr virus appeared linked to several top co-occurrence clusters.

The CDR3 runs 14 residues from the cysteine to the phenylalanine. The DNA shown is the 42-base CDR3, in frame from base 1. The junction carries 12 bases between V and J, which are trimmed by 3 bases and 4 bases respectively. CDR1 and CDR2, per the germline V gene, are SGHAT and FQNNGV. The cohort comprised fewer than 700 healthy bone marrow donors. All cohort members were sampled while nominally healthy, although unrecorded immune exposures were likely present. The donor tested CMV seropositive and was one of the 289 seropositive cohort members. Each donor provided a peripheral blood sample, and peripheral blood mononuclear cells were used for TCR beta sequencing. The Qiagen DNeasy Blood Extraction Kit was used to extract genomic DNA from the blood cell samples.

The sequence came from a man aged 35 to 55 in good health and CMV-seropositive. The sample comprised PBMCs. The sequence links TRBV11-2 to TRBJ1-2; the D segment could be TRBD1, given 5 matching bases. The encoded CDR3 is CASSFPGLTYGYTF. The bases read TGTGCCAGCAGCTTTCCGGGACTGACCTATGGCTACACCTTC.